This TCR beta chain was retrieved from a study of control samples from healthy donors and cancer patients. The CDR3 runs to 13 residues. The V gene's germline CDR1 is SGHTA and CDR2 FQGTGA. V gave up 1 base and J gave up 6 bases, with 7 bases separating them. Sequencing used immunoSEQ multiplex PCR; TCRdb keeps in-frame clones, though not all of them. Of tens of thousands of clones listed, 85% to 95% are singletons. Material for sequencing was blood. The chain combines TRBV7-3 with TRBJ2-1; tentatively, D is TRBD2 (5 bases). The TCR sequence derives from a woman aged 25-40 years in good health. The CDR3 loop reads CASSLSGGNEQFF. DNA for the CDR3: TGTGCCAGCAGCTTAAGTGGAGGCAATGAGCAGTTCTTC. Combining the CDR3 with reference TRBV7-3 and TRBJ2-1 gives the whole variable domain GAGVSQTPSNKVTEKGKYVELRCDPISGHTALYWYRQSLGQGPEFLIYFQGTGAADDSGLPNDRFFAVRPEGSVSTLKIQRTERGDSAVYLCASSLSGGNEQFFGPGTRLTVL.